Below, 6 T cell receptor beta chains from the same sample are listed, as sequenced in a study. TCRdb called the 5' RACE reads again in MiXCR, with one record for every CDR3 protein. Among some 37,000 distinct CDR3 sequences listed, approximately 19% were seen once. Sequencing was performed on naive CD4+ T cells sorted from a lymph node. This sample's subset: naive CD4+ T cells, CD4+CD45RA+CD25-. The receptors derive from a female donor with breast cancer.

This clonotype was counted a few times. The V and J genes are TRBV19 and TRBJ2-3; D perhaps matches TRBD2 (6 bases). The CDR3 is 14 amino acids. V lost 8 bases, J lost 2 bases, and 14 bases lay in between. CDR1 is LNHDA, CDR2 SQIVND, per germline (reference sequence). The CDR3 loop is CASGGLPITDTQYF. In DNA, the CDR3 is TGTGCCAGTGGGGGACTTCCTATCACAGATACGCAGTATTTT.

The chain couples TRBV2 to TRBJ2-7, with 9 bases lining up with TRBD2. The CDR3 length is 14 residues. The V segment lost 6 bases and the J segment 2 bases; nucleotides outside the gene matches: 5. From germline, CDR1 is SNHLY and CDR2 FYNNEI. CDR3 sequence (DNA): TGTGCCAGCAGGGAGACTAGCGGACCCTACGAGCAGTACTTC. It yields the protein CASRETSGPYEQYF.

This clonotype appeared a few times. This sequence joins TRBV18 and TRBJ2-1; TRBD2 aligns across 14 bases. CDR1 is KGHSH, CDR2 LQKENI, per germline. J lost 4 bases, V lost 5 bases, and 7 bases had no gene match. CDR3 length: 17 residues. The CDR3 protein is CASSKGLAGAGYNEQFF. For the CDR3, the DNA is TGTGCCAGCTCAAAGGGACTAGCGGGAGCAGGTTACAATGAGCAGTTCTTC.

A few counts support this clonotype. This chain links TRBV7-2 with TRBJ2-1, with D unresolved. V lost 5 bases to trimming and J lost 1 base, with 6 bases between them. Germline V CDR1 and CDR2: SGHTA, FQGNSA. The CDR3 has 13 residues. The CDR3 is CASSRRSYNEQFF. The CDR3 region has the DNA TGTGCCAGCAGCCGAAGGTCCTACAATGAGCAGTTCTTC.

The gene calls are TRBV20-1 and TRBJ1-2, with a weak D call TRBD1 (6 bases). The CDR3 loop spans 14 amino acids. From germline, CDR1 is DFQATT and CDR2 SNEGSKA (reference sequence). Trimming took 5 bases from V and 0 from J, leaving 13 bases between them. CDR3 nucleotides: TGCAGTGCTGCCTCAGGGGTCGCTAACTATGGCTACACCTTC. Translating gives CSAASGVANYGYTF.

The CDR3 loop is CASSSGGNTIYF. Here the CDR3 DNA reads TGCGCCAGCAGCTCCGGAGGAAACACCATATATTTT. The V and J genes are TRBV5-1 and TRBJ1-3, with D unresolved. The length of the CDR3 is 12 residues. Germline CDR1 reads SGHRS; CDR2 reads YFSETQ. V lost 3 bases, J lost 4 bases, and 5 bases lay in between. The variable domain in full, with the rest retrieved from reference TRBV5-1 and TRBJ1-3, is KAGVTQTPRYLIKTRGQQVTLSCSPISGHRSVSWYQQTPGQGLQFLFEYFSETQRNKGNFPGRFSGRQFSNSRSEMNVSTLELGDSALYLCASSSGGNTIYFGEGSWLTVV.